A selection of T cell receptor beta chains follows, all from one sample in a study of Graves' ophthalmopathy and Graves' hyperthyroidism. TCRdb independently ran MiXCR on the multiplex PCR reads; one entry per CDR3 protein. Here the sample spans about 16,000 distinct CDR3 sequences, roughly 50% being singletons. The material sequenced was peripheral blood. The receptors come from a woman aged 40 to 50 with stable Graves' hyperthyroidism. Each CDR3 is given with its conserved first and last residue. D genes are given only for firm matches. Clone size is not always given. Where it is, it says once, few, many or a class for expanded clones.

length	V	D	size	J	DNA	CDR3
16	TRBV24-1	-	medium-sized	TRBJ2-3	TGTGCCACCAGTGATTTGGTGTTTGCGGGGACAGATACGCAGTATTTT	CATSDLVFAGTDTQYF
15	TRBV20-1	TRBD1	many	TRBJ2-5	TGCAGTGCCCAGCCCGGGACAGGGGGCTGGGAGACCCAGTACTTC	CSAQPGTGGWETQYF
13	TRBV7-9	-	-	TRBJ2-5	TGTGCTAGCGGTCTAGATGGAGGAGAGACCCAGTACTTC	CASGLDGGETQYF
15	TRBV19	TRBD1	many	TRBJ1-2	TGTGCCAGTAGTCTCTCGGACAGGGGCCACTATGGCTACACCTTC	CASSLSDRGHYGYTF
14	TRBV12-5	-	-	TRBJ2-1	TGTGCTAGTGGTTTGGCCTTGGGTACCAATGAGCAGTTCTTC	CASGLALGTNEQFF
14	TRBV10-3	-	few	TRBJ2-5	TGTGCCATCAGTGCTCCGGACGCACAAGAGACCCAGTACTTC	CAISAPDAQETQYF
16	TRBV6-1	-	many	TRBJ1-6	TGTGCCAGCAGCTTGGACCCAAACTCCTATAATTCACCCCTCCACTTT	CASSLDPNSYNSPLHF
12	TRBV25-1	-	-	TRBJ2-3	TGTGCCAGCAGTGTGAGGGGTGGTACGCAGTATTTT	CASSVRGGTQYF
13	TRBV12-3/TRBV12-4	TRBD2	many	TRBJ2-3	TGTGCCAGCAGGCGAGCGGGGGGGGATACGCAGTATTTT	CASRRAGGDTQYF
14	TRBV6-4	-	-	TRBJ1-5	TGTGCCAGCAGTGACAGGGCTAGCAATCAGCCCCAGCATTTT	CASSDRASNQPQHF
15	TRBV2	-	-	TRBJ1-2	TGTGCCAGCAGTGAAGCGCTTCCAGTCAACTATGGCTACACCTTC	CASSEALPVNYGYTF
19	TRBV7-7	-	-	TRBJ2-7	TGTGCTAGCAGCTTATCGGACGGGGGTGCACCTCCGTGCTCCTACGAGCAGTACTTC	CASSLSDGGAPPCSYEQYF
15	TRBV15	TRBD1	-	TRBJ1-6	TGTGCCACCAGCAGAGATCCGGCAGGGGGCTCACCCCTCCACTTT	CATSRDPAGGSPLHF
14	TRBV19	TRBD2	-	TRBJ2-1	TGTGCCAGTAGTAGACTAGCGGACTACAATGAGCAGTTCTTC	CASSRLADYNEQFF
15	TRBV29-1	TRBD2	once	TRBJ2-5	TGCAGCGTTGCCCGAACGGGGGGACGGACGGAGACCCAGTACTTC	CSVARTGGRTETQYF
18	TRBV29-1	TRBD1	once	TRBJ2-6	TGCAGCGTTGGCCCGGGGACAGGGGGCCTCTCTGGGGCCAGCGTCCTGACTTTC	CSVGPGTGGLSGASVLTF
13	TRBV29-1	-	once	TRBJ2-5	TGCAGCGTTCGAGGGTCTAGCCAAGAGACCCAGTACTTC	CSVRGSSQETQYF
23	TRBV7-2	-	-	TRBJ1-1	-	CASSLVGAQDGGYTFGSGTEAFF
14	TRBV7-2	-	medium-sized	TRBJ2-7	TGTGCCAGCAGCACACCGCTAGCGAGCTACGAGCAGTACTTC	CASSTPLASYEQYF
13	TRBV7-9	TRBD2	many	TRBJ2-1	TGTGCCACCTGGGGACTAGCGAGGAATGAGCAGTTCTTC	CATWGLARNEQFF
13	TRBV29-1	-	-	TRBJ1-1	TGCGGCGTTGGAAAGGGAAGGAACACTGAAGCTTTCTTT	CGVGKGRNTEAFF
16	TRBV7-3	TRBD2	many	TRBJ2-2	TGTGCCAGCAGCCCAATAGCGGGAGAGACCACCGGGGAGCTGTTTTTT	CASSPIAGETTGELFF
16	TRBV4-1	-	-	TRBJ2-1	TGCGCCAGCAGCCAAGGACTTCAAAGCTCCTACAATGAGCAGTTCTTC	CASSQGLQSSYNEQFF
15	TRBV19	-	many	TRBJ2-7	TGTGCCAGTAGTCTAAGTATCCAACCCCACTACGAGCAGTACTTC	CASSLSIQPHYEQYF
13	TRBV24-1	-	-	TRBJ2-7	TGTGCCACCAGTGAGCTTGGGGGGTACGAGCAGTACTTC	CATSELGGYEQYF
17	TRBV6-5	TRBD1	few	TRBJ1-1	TGTGCCAGCAGTTCCGGCTTGGGACAGGGAATAGGGACTGAAGCTTTCTTT	CASSSGLGQGIGTEAFF
17	TRBV7-9	-	-	TRBJ2-7	TGTGCCAGCAGCTCCCACGAGGGAACCCCTAGCTCCTACGAGCAGTACTTC	CASSSHEGTPSSYEQYF
13	TRBV6-1	-	-	TRBJ2-5	TGTGCCAGCACTTTAGACAGTGGACGGGACCAGTACTTC	CASTLDSGRDQYF